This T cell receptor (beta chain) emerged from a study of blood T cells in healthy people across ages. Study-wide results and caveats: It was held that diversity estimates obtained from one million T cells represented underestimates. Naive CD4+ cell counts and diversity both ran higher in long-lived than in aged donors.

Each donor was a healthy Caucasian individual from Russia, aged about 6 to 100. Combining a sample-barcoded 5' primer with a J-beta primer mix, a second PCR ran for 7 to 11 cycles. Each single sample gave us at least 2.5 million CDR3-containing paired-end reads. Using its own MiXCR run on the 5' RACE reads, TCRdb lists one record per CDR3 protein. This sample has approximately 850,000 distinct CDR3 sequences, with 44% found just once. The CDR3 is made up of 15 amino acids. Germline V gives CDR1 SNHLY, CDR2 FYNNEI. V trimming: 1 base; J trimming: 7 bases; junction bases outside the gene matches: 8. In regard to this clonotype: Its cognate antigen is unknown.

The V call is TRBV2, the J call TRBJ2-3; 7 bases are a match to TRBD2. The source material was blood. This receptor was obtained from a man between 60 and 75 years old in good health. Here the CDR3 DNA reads TGTGCCAGCAGTGAAGACCAACTAGCGTCCCATACGCAGTATTTT. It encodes CASSEDQLASHTQYF.